This T cell receptor beta chain is from a study of Graves' ophthalmopathy and Graves' hyperthyroidism (dated by TCRdb to 2016 to 2018). Concerning the study at large: Peripheral blood samples were taken at the time of initial diagnosis, before any treatment was given. TCR beta repertoire signatures were used to distinguish Graves' ophthalmopathy from Graves' hyperthyroidism and to predict progression to ophthalmopathy. In total, 120 to 150 blood samples were TCR-sequenced: fewer than 50 ophthalmopathy, some 72 hyperthyroidism and around 17 hyperthyroidism-to-ophthalmopathy patients. To explore V-J signatures distinguishing ophthalmopathy from hyperthyroidism, a discovery set of roughly 100 patients (fewer than 45 ophthalmopathy, over 55 stable hyperthyroidism) was enrolled. An independent validation cohort was composed of fewer than 20 hyperthyroidism patients and 17 patients who later progressed from hyperthyroidism to ophthalmopathy. In several hyperthyroidism patients, the T-cell repertoire of thyroid tissue was compared with the T-cell repertoire of blood. Following sampling, methimazole starting at 30 mg daily was administered to hyperthyroidism patients, and high-dose intravenous methylprednisolone was administered to ophthalmopathy patients.

The ophthalmopathy patients had moderately to severely active disease, with a Clinical Activity Score of 3 or higher, a NOSPECS grade of 4 or higher, and a disease duration of less than 3 months. Anyone with other autoimmune diseases, uncontrolled infections, pregnancy or lactation was excluded from the study. Clinical symptoms, serum thyroxine, TRAb, thyroid ultrasound and orbital computed tomography were used for diagnosis. Ficoll-Paque density gradient centrifugation was used to isolate PBMCs from under 11 ml of fresh peripheral blood. Total RNA was extracted using Trizol reagent, and RNA quality was checked on an Agilent 2100 Bioanalyzer. For repertoire sequencing, TCR beta CDR3 regions were amplified from RNA transcripts. The first round was an RT-PCR using HTBI primers with the Qiagen OneStep RT-PCR kit, and this first round was followed by a second-round multiplex PCR, then size selection and purification. Sequencing of the libraries was carried out on an Illumina HiSeq2000 in paired-end mode with 100 bp reads. On the authors' methods: SOAPnuke was used to process the reads, removing any read that contained adapters or uncalled bases, had a mean Phred below 15, or lacked an exact match to the constant primer or identifier. High-quality paired reads were merged with COPE v1.2.5. Each unique nucleotide sequence was defined as a clonotype, and clonotypes were aligned to IMGT TRB V, D and J references with MiTCR v1.1. Only V-J combinations with frequency above 0.0001 were analysed, covering around 99% of repertoires. For each V-J combination, a TCR clonal expansion and chaos score was defined as the ratio of F50 clonal expansion to chaos observed in the TCRdist matrix. Welch's t-statistics and random forest were used to narrow the features down to more than 10 V-J combinations, which were then fed into a naive Bayes classifier. The similarity between thyroid and blood repertoires was quantified using the Morisita-Horn index. Using fastp trimming at Q25 and MiXCR clonotype assembly, TCRdb reanalyzed the public sequencing data and kept in-frame beta chains. Records with the same CDR3 protein are collapsed into one entry carrying the most frequent genes and DNA. The V and J calls and clone size are TCRdb's, not the authors'. The sample includes about 660,000 distinct CDR3 sequences, with roughly 39% observed a single time. The ten largest account for over 2.5% of the sample.

The CDR3 covers 16 residues, taking in both the cysteine and the phenylalanine. Only the CDR3 region is kept as DNA, spanning 48 bases read in frame from base 1. Taken from the germline V gene, the CDR1 and CDR2 loops are MGHDK and SYGVNS. Overall results and qualifications from the work: Most expanded thyroid clonotypes with a frequency above 0.001 also appeared in blood, which suggests that blood repertoires may reflect the immune response in the thyroid. In cross-validation, the 13-signature model distinguished ophthalmopathy from stable hyperthyroidism with nearly 90% sensitivity and roughly 81% specificity, while in the test set the corresponding values were about 79% and 69%. In validation, the model predicted ophthalmopathy progression with more than 55% sensitivity and 72% to 80% specificity; 12 predicted patients were CT-confirmed with GO in a median of around 6.5 months. Sample size was not predetermined statistically, and investigators were not blinded to group allocation.

This clonotype showed up just once. This receptor's antigen is unknown. This clone may be a read error of a much larger clone one base away. Specimen: peripheral blood. The chain joins TRBV25-1 to TRBJ2-2, and 8 junctional nucleotides match TRBD1. The source is an adult man with Graves' ophthalmopathy. The CDR3 in this case is CATQGAAGGNTRELFF. The sequenced DNA: TGTGCCACCCAGGGGGCTGCAGGGGGAAACACCAGGGAGCTGTTTTTT.